This TCR beta chain was obtained from a study of blood T cell repertoires in COVID-19. The overall study: In each case, the material was cDNA or gDNA derived from T cells, B-cell-depleted T cells, or PBMCs.

The CDR3 is made up of 18 amino acids. Deletions cut 0 bases from V and 0 bases from J, with 18 bases between. CDR1 and CDR2 from the germline V gene are LGHDT and YNNKEL (reference sequence). Per the original methods: By means of reference gene primer amplification, nucleated cell counts were estimated. TCRdb keeps only in-frame clones here, not all; method: immunoSEQ multiplex PCR. For V, J and clone size, that table is used; D and trimming come from the DNA. The sample includes hundreds of thousands of clones, around 91% of them seen just once. The receptor comes from a woman under 30 who had recovered from COVID-19. The rearrangement joins TRBV3-1 (or the pseudogene TRBV3-2) to TRBJ2-7; no clear D. Sequenced material: peripheral blood. The CDR3 sequence is CASSQEPWALRSSYEQYV. The CDR3 DNA follows: TGTGCCAGCAGCCAAGAACCGTGGGCGCTCAGAAGCTCCTACGAGCAGTACGTC.